A single sample is the source of the 14 T cell receptor beta chains below, sequenced in a study of post-analysis software for immune sequencing data. Whole-study findings and limits: With TRBV5-6, TRBV5-1 and TRBV20-1 included, several TRBV segments were more frequent in patients than in controls.

TCR beta cDNA libraries had unique molecular identifiers. From the PCR reads, TCRdb called clonotypes with MiXCR, one entry per CDR3 protein. The sample has hundreds of thousands of distinct CDR3 sequences; roughly 40% are singletons. These receptors have no identified antigens. The sample was blood. Source of these receptors: a girl aged 10-17 years with multiple sclerosis.

This clonotype was recorded many times. This chain links TRBV11-2 with TRBJ2-1; D gene uncertain. Per germline, CDR1 SGHAT and CDR2 FQNNGV. V dropped 5 bases and J dropped 5 bases, with 10 bases sitting between them. The CDR3 sequence is 13 residues long. The CDR3 nucleotides are TGTGCCAGCAGCGTAAGCCTAAACAATGAGCAGTTCTTC. Its translation is CASSVSLNNEQFF.

Many counts were recorded for this clonotype. V is TRBV10-3 and J is TRBJ2-7; 10 nucleotides align to TRBD1. The CDR3 loop spans 16 amino acids. Germline assignment: CDR1 ENHRY and CDR2 SYGVKD. With 1 base clipped from V and 6 bases from J, the junction kept 9 bases outside the gene matches. CDR3 amino acids: CAISELRTGGKVEQYF. DNA of the CDR3: TGTGCCATCAGTGAGTTGCGGACAGGGGGAAAGGTCGAGCAGTACTTC.

The chain couples TRBV12-3 or TRBV12-4 to TRBJ1-4; the D gene is possibly TRBD1 (6 bases). Trimming took off 1 base at V and 6 bases at J, with 9 bases between the two ends. The length of the CDR3 is 14 residues. CDR3 residues: CASSLGGRDEKLFF. As DNA, the CDR3 is TGTGCCAGCAGTTTAGGGGGGCGAGATGAAAAACTGTTTTTT.

V gene TRBV11-3 combines with J gene TRBJ2-5, with 11 bases that match TRBD2. The junction had 9 bases not matched to a gene; V was cut back by 5 bases and J by 4 bases. The CDR3 extends over 16 amino acids. CDR1 and CDR2 (germline): SGHNT, YENEEA. CDR3 protein: CASSQTSGRVGETQYF. CDR3 bases: TGTGCCAGCAGCCAAACTAGCGGGAGAGTAGGAGAGACCCAGTACTTC.

This clonotype was seen a handful of times. The V gene is TRBV10-3, the J gene TRBJ2-1; D is possibly TRBD2 (5 bases). CDR3 length: 18 amino acids. V lost 0 bases and J 0 bases, leaving 15 bases between the germline ends. From germline, CDR1 is ENHRY and CDR2 SYGVKD. The CDR3 sequence: CAISESILERSSYNEQFF. The CDR3 DNA reads as TGTGCCATCAGTGAGTCGATTCTGGAGCGGAGCTCCTACAATGAGCAGTTCTTC.

With regard to this clonotype: One end of the junction is discordant with germline, which a read error may explain. The V gene is TRBV7-3, the J gene TRBJ2-3; 12 bases are a match to TRBD2. The CDR3 runs 17 residues. Germline values: CDR1 SGHTA, CDR2 FQGTGA. In nucleotides, the CDR3 is TGTACCAGCAGCCCCGAGCCTAGCGGGGGGGCCGCAGATACGCAGTATTTT. It encodes CTSSPEPSGGAADTQYF.

This clonotype appeared a few times. The rearrangement links TRBV9 to TRBJ2-7; D tentatively fits TRBD1 or TRBD2 (5 bases each). With 2 bases removed from V and 2 bases from J, the gap between germline ends came to 11 bases. Germline assignment: CDR1 SGDLS and CDR2 YYNGEE. The CDR3 has 14 amino acids. CDR3 region: CASSVSQGPYEQYF. CDR3 sequence (DNA): TGTGCCAGCAGCGTGAGTCAGGGACCCTACGAGCAGTACTTC. Full variable domain (outside the CDR3, taken from reference TRBV9 and TRBJ2-7): DSGVTQTPKHLITATGQRVTLRCSPRSGDLSVYWYQQSLDQGLQFLIQYYNGEERAKGNILERFSAQQFPDLHSELNLSSLELGDSALYFCASSVSQGPYEQYFGPGTRLTVT.

The chain uses TRBV21-1 and TRBJ2-1; the DNA was not used to check the table's D call, TRBD2. TRBV21-1 has pseudogene status. The CDR3 spans 15 residues. The CDR3 region is CASSKSGTSDNEQFF. The DNA of the CDR3 is TGTGCCAGCAGCAAATCCGGGACTAGCGACAATGAGCAGTTCTTC.

The chain combines TRBV12-3 or TRBV12-4 with TRBJ2-1; 8 bases fit TRBD2. With V trimmed by 3 bases and J by 4 bases, 5 bases remained unmatched. This CDR3 is 15 amino acids long. CDR3 sequence: CASSFLSGKYNEQFF. CDR3 nucleotides: TGTGCCAGCAGTTTTCTTAGCGGGAAGTACAATGAGCAGTTCTTC.

This sequence joins TRBV9 and TRBJ2-1, with D perhaps matching TRBD2 (6 bases). The V and J ends lost 1 base and 4 bases respectively, with 12 bases between them. Per the germline V gene, CDR1 is SGDLS and CDR2 is YYNGEE. The CDR3 consists of 15 residues. The CDR3 sequence is CASSVTGDPYNEQFF. CDR3 DNA: TGTGCCAGCAGCGTAACGGGGGATCCTTACAATGAGCAGTTCTTC.

This clonotype showed up just a few times. The J gene is TRBJ2-7, the V gene TRBV29-1; D is unresolved. Germline lookup yields CDR1 SQVTM and CDR2 ANQGSEA. This CDR3 comprises 13 residues. The V end lost 5 bases, the J end lost 0 bases, and 11 bases lay between the germline ends. The CDR3 spells CSVHRTDSYEQYF. The CDR3 region has the DNA TGCAGCGTTCATCGGACGGACTCCTACGAGCAGTACTTC.

V usage is TRBV7-3 and J usage is TRBJ2-5, with a weak D call TRBD2 (6 bases). Germline V CDR1 and CDR2: SGHTA, FQGTGA. V was shortened by 5 bases and J by 11 bases, with 33 bases between the two germline ends. The CDR3 loop spans 18 amino acids. This chain's CDR3 is CASSPLPPRGKIPYKQYF. DNA of the CDR3: TGTGCCAGCAGCCCCCTACCCCCCCGGGGGAAAATCCCCTACAAGCAGTACTTC. Full variable domain (remainder filled in from reference TRBV7-3 and TRBJ2-5): GAGVSQTPSNKVTEKGKYVELRCDPISGHTALYWYRQSLGQGPEFLIYFQGTGAADDSGLPNDRFFAVRPEGSVSTLKIQRTERGDSAVYLCASSPLPPRGKIPYKQYFGPGTRLLVL.

V is TRBV7-2 and J is TRBJ1-2; D unclear. V shed 5 bases and J shed 3 bases, with 13 bases lying between them. The CDR3 has 14 amino acids. Germline assignment: CDR1 SGHTA and CDR2 FQGNSA. CDR3 amino acids: CASSAYVEDYGYTF. CDR3 coding DNA: TGTGCCAGCAGCGCTTACGTCGAGGACTATGGCTACACCTTC.

A few counts support this clonotype. The chain is built from TRBV29-1 and TRBJ2-1; maybe TRBD2 (6 bases). The V end lost 4 bases, the J end lost 4 bases, and 14 bases lay between the germline ends. CDR1 is SQVTM, CDR2 ANQGSEA, per germline. The CDR3 spans 14 residues. The CDR3 protein is CSVAGASEYNEQFF. As DNA, the CDR3 is TGCAGCGTTGCTGGGGCTAGCGAGTACAATGAGCAGTTCTTC.